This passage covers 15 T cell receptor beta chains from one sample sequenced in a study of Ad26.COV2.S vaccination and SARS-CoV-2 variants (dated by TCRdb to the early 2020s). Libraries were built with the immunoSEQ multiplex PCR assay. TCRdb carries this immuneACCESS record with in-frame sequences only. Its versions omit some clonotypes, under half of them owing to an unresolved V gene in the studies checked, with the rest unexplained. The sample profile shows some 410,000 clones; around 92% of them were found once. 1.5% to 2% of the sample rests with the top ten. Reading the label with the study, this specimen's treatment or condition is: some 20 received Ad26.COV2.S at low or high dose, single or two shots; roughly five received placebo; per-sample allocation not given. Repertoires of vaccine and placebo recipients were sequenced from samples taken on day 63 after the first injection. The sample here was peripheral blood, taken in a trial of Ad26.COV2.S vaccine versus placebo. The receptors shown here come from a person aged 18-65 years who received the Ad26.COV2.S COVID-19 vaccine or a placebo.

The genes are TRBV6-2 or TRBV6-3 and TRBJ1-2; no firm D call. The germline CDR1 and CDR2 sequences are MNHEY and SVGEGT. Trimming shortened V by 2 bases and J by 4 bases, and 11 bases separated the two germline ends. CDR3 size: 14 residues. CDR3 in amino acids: CASSYSGSAYGYTF. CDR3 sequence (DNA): TGTGCCAGCAGTTACAGTGGATCGGCCTATGGCTACACCTTC.

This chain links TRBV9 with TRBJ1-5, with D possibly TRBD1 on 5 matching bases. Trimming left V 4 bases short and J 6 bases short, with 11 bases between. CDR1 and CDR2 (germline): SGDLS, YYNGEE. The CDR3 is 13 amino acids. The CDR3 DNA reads TGTGCCAGCAGCCCAGGGACTTCTCAGCCCCAGCATTTT. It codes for CASSPGTSQPQHF.

CDR3 loop: CASSYSSGTGHEQYF. As DNA, the CDR3 is TGTGCCAGCAGTTACTCGAGCGGGACAGGGCACGAGCAGTACTTC. This chain connects TRBV6-2 or TRBV6-3 to TRBJ2-7; 9 positions agree with TRBD1. Germline CDR1 reads MNHEY; CDR2 reads SVGEGT. V shed 0 bases, J shed 5 bases, and the junction held 5 bases outside the gene matches. This CDR3 is built from 15 residues.

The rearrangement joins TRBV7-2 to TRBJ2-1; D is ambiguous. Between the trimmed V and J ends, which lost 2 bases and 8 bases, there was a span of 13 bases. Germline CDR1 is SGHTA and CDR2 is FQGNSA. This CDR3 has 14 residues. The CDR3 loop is CASSLKSSIHEQFF. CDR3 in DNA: TGTGCCAGCAGCTTAAAGTCCAGCATCCATGAGCAGTTCTTC.

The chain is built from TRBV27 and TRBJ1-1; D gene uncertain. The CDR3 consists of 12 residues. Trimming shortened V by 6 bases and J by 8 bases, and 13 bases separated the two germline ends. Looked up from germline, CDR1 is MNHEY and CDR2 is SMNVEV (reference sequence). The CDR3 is CASSLISGEAFF. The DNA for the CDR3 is TGTGCCAGCAGCCTCATCTCGGGGGAAGCTTTCTTT.

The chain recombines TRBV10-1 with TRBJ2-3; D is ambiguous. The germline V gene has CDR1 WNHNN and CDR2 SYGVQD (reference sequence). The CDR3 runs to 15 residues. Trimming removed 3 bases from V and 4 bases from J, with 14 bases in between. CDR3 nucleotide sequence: TGCGCCAGCAGTGATTCTGGGGTCTGGTCAGATACGCAGTATTTT. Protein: CASSDSGVWSDTQYF.

For the CDR3, the DNA is TGTGCCAGCTCACCACCCCTAGCGGGGGGACAGTACCAAGAGACCCAGTACTTC. This sequence encodes CASSPPLAGGQYQETQYF. The chain is built from TRBV18 and TRBJ2-5; TRBD2 agrees at 11 bases. CDR3 length: 18 residues. CDR1 and CDR2 (germline): KGHSH, LQKENI. Trimming at V came to 0 bases and at J to 0 bases, leaving 6 bases not matched to a gene.

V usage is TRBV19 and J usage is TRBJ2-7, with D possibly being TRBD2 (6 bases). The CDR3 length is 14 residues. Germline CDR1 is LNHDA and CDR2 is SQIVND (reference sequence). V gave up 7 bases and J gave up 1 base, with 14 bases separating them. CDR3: CASKEGPNSYEQYF. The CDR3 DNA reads TGTGCCAGTAAGGAGGGTCCAAATTCCTACGAGCAGTACTTC.

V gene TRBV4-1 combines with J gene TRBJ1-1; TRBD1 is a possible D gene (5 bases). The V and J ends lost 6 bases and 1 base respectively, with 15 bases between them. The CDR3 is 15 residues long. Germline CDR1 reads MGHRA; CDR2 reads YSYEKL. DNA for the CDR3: TGCGCCAGCAGATCTTCCGGGACCTCGAACACTGAAGCTTTCTTT. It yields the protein CASRSSGTSNTEAFF.

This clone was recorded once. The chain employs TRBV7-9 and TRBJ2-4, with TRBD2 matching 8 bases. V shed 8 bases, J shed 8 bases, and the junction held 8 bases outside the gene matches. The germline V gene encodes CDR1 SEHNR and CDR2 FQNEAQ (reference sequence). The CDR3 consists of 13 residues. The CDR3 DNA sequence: TGTGCCAGCGCGGGGGGCCCCGAGGACATTCAGTACTTC. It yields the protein CASAGGPEDIQYF.

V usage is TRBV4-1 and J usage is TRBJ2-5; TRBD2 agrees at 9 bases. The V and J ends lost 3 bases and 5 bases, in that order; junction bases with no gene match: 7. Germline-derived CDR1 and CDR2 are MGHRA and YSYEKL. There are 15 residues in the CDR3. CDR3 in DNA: TGCGCCAGCAGCCATAGTAGCGGGGGAGGGGAGACCCAGTACTTC. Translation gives CASSHSSGGGETQYF.

CDR3 nucleotides: TGTGCCTGGAACTCTGGCAATGAGCAGTTCTTC. Its translation is CAWNSGNEQFF. The V and J genes are TRBV30 and TRBJ2-1, with D unresolved. Germline assignment: CDR1 GTSNPN and CDR2 SVGIG (reference sequence). V lost 4 bases to trimming and J lost 6 bases, with 7 bases between them. This CDR3 has 11 amino acids.

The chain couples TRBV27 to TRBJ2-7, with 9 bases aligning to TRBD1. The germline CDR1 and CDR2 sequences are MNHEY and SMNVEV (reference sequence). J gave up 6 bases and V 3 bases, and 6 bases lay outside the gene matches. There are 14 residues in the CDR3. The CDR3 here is CASSFSTGGLEQYF. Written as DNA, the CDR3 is TGTGCCAGCAGTTTTTCGACAGGGGGTCTCGAGCAGTACTTC.

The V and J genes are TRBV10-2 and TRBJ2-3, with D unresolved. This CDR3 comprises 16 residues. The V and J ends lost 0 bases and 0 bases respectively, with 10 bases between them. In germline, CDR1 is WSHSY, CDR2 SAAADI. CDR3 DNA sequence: TGCGCCAGCAGTGAGTCGACGGGCCCTAGCACAGATACGCAGTATTTT. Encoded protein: CASSESTGPSTDTQYF.

The CDR3 protein is CASSYPFETQYF. The CDR3, as DNA: TGTGCCAGCAGTTACCCGTTCGAGACCCAGTACTTC. The chain links TRBV6-2 or TRBV6-3 to TRBJ2-5; D is uncertain. With 2 bases removed from V and 5 bases from J, the gap between germline ends came to 6 bases. The CDR3 totals 12 residues. Germline CDR1 is MNHEY and CDR2 is SVGEGT.